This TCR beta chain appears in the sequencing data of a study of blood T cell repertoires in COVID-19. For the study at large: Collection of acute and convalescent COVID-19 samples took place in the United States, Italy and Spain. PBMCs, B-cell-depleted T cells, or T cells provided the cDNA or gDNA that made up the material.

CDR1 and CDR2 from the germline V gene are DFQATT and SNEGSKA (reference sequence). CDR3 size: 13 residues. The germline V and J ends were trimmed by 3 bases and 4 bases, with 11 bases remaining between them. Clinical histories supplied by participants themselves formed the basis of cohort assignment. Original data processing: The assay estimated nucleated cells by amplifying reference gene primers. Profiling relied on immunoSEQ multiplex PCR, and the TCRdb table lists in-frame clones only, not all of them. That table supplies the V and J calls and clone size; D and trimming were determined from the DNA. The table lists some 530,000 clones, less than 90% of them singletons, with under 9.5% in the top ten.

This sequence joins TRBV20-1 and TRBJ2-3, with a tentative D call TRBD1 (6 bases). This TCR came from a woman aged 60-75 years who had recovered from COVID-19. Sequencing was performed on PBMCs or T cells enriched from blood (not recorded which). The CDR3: CSASTGYADTQYF. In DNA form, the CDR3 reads TGCAGTGCTAGTACAGGGTACGCAGATACGCAGTATTTT.